This passage covers 29 T cell receptor beta chains from one sample sequenced in a study of T cells after somatic rescue of genetic block. Data came from immunoSEQ multiplex PCR; TCRdb stores just in-frame clones and leaves some out. The sample records some 70,000 clones, about nine tenths being singletons. The specimen was peripheral blood mononuclear cells (PBMCs). The source is a man between 25 and 39 years old.

The V call is TRBV27, the J call TRBJ1-1; D might be TRBD1 (5 bases). The V and J ends lost 5 bases and 1 base respectively, with 11 bases between them. Germline V CDR1 and CDR2: MNHEY, SMNVEV (reference sequence). The CDR3 is 14 residues long. CDR3 in DNA: TGTGCCAGCAGTCTCACCGGGACGAACACTGAAGCTTTCTTT. Its protein is CASSLTGTNTEAFF.

The rearrangement uses TRBV19 and TRBJ2-6; D not certain. The germline V gene encodes CDR1 LNHDA and CDR2 SQIVND (reference sequence). Trimming removed 5 bases from V and 4 bases from J, with 9 bases in between. The CDR3 extends over 14 amino acids. For the CDR3, the DNA is TGTGCCAGTAGTTTATCGTGGGGGGCCAACGTCCTGACTTTC. Encoded protein: CASSLSWGANVLTF.

The table lists this clone with a few counts. This chain joins TRBV28 and TRBJ2-5; perhaps TRBD2 as D (6 bases). Trimming cost V 5 bases and J 3 bases, with 16 bases left between them. CDR1 is MDHEN, CDR2 SYDVKM, per germline. The CDR3 consists of 15 residues. The CDR3 loop is CASSPLLEGKETQYF. The CDR3 region has the DNA TGTGCCAGCAGTCCCCTTTTGGAGGGGAAAGAGACCCAGTACTTC.

This sequence joins TRBV9 and TRBJ2-3; TRBD2 matches at 9 bases. The CDR3 is made up of 17 amino acids. CDR1 is SGDLS, CDR2 YYNGEE, per germline. V lost 0 bases and J lost 2; bases outside the gene matches: 7. CDR3 DNA: TGTGCCAGCAGCGTAGTGGGTAGCGGGGGACTCACAGATACGCAGTATTTT. Protein product: CASSVVGSGGLTDTQYF.

The chain carries TRBV7-8 and TRBJ1-5; TRBD1 aligns across 7 bases. The CDR3 has 15 amino acids. Trimming removed 5 bases from V and 4 bases from J; junction bases left unmatched: 8. Germline lookup yields CDR1 SGHVS and CDR2 FQNEAQ. The CDR3 DNA sequence: TGTGCCAGCAGCATTGGTTCCAGGGGGAATCAGCCCCAGCATTTT. The encoded protein is CASSIGSRGNQPQHF.

The J gene is TRBJ2-1, the V gene TRBV14, with D possibly being TRBD2 (6 bases). The CDR3 spans 18 residues. Between the trimmed V and J ends, which lost 2 bases and 0 bases, there was a span of 17 bases. Per the germline V gene, CDR1 is SGHDN and CDR2 is FVKESK. The chain's CDR3 is CASSQISGSLRSYNEQFF. As DNA, the CDR3 is TGTGCCAGCAGCCAAATCAGCGGGTCCCTACGCTCCTACAATGAGCAGTTCTTC. The entire variable domain, with the rest obtained from reference TRBV14 and TRBJ2-1, is as follows: EAGVTQFPSHSVIEKGQTVTLRCDPISGHDNLYWYRRVMGKEIKFLLHFVKESKQDESGMPNNRFLAERTGGTYSTLKVQPAELEDSGVYFCASSQISGSLRSYNEQFFGPGTRLTVL.

This chain uses TRBV29-1 with TRBJ2-3; D is possibly TRBD2 (6 bases). The CDR3 runs 10 residues. Trimming removed 7 bases from V and 14 bases from J, with 16 bases in between. Looked up from germline, CDR1 is SQVTM and CDR2 is ANQGSEA. The CDR3 DNA follows: TGCAGCGCAGGTTGGGACTCATCGTATTTT. This translates into CSAGWDSSYF.

This chain connects TRBV7-2 to TRBJ1-5; D possibly corresponds to TRBD1 (5 bases). Germline V gene sequence: CDR1 SGHTA, CDR2 FQGNSA. V lost 5 bases, J lost 3 bases, and 14 bases lay in between. The CDR3 sequence is 15 residues long. The CDR3 DNA follows: TGTGCCAGCAGCCACGGCGGACATACCAATCAGCCCCAGCATTTT. Amino acids: CASSHGGHTNQPQHF.

This rearrangement joins TRBV28 to TRBJ2-5; D perhaps matches TRBD2 (6 bases). Germline V lookup: CDR1 MDHEN, CDR2 SYDVKM. The V end lost 5 bases, the J end lost 4 bases, and 23 bases lay between the germline ends. The CDR3 length is 17 residues. The CDR3 region has the DNA TGTGCCAGCAGTCCCTCCGACCGGGGGTTTTTAGGAGAGACCCAGTACTTC. It translates to CASSPSDRGFLGETQYF.

CDR3 region: CASSLRAGETQYF. DNA of the CDR3: TGTGCCAGCAGCTTAAGGGCGGGAGAGACCCAGTACTTC. The chain uses TRBV5-6 and TRBJ2-5, with TRBD2 as a possible D gene (5 bases). Trimming left V 2 bases short and J 4 bases short, with 9 bases between. This CDR3 is 13 amino acids long. Germline CDR1 reads SGHDT; CDR2 reads YYEEEE.

The V gene is TRBV28, the J gene TRBJ1-5; 9 bases line up with TRBD1. CDR3 length: 15 residues. J lost 6 bases, V lost 3 bases, and 6 bases had no gene match. The germline V gene encodes CDR1 MDHEN and CDR2 SYDVKM. CDR3 coding DNA: TGTGCCAGCAGTTTTGGGCCGACAGGGGGTCAGCCCCAGCATTTT. Its translation: CASSFGPTGGQPQHF.

The chain joins TRBV5-4 to TRBJ2-7; D tentatively reads TRBD1 or TRBD2 (6 bases each). This CDR3 spans 14 amino acids. Germline V gene lookup returns CDR1 SGHNT and CDR2 YYREEE (reference sequence). Trimming took 4 bases from V and 3 from J, leaving 14 bases between them. CDR3: CASSPSGGSYEQYF. DNA of the CDR3: TGTGCCAGCAGCCCCTCCGGGGGCAGCTACGAGCAGTACTTC.

V and J are TRBV18 and TRBJ2-1; TRBD2 agrees at 8 bases. The ends lost 5 bases at V and 0 bases at J; junction bases unmatched: 3. Germline lookup yields CDR1 KGHSH and CDR2 LQKENI. This CDR3 contains 15 residues. The CDR3 region is CASSRTSNSYNEQFF. The CDR3 DNA is TGTGCCAGCTCAAGGACTAGCAACTCCTACAATGAGCAGTTCTTC.

V is TRBV19 and J is TRBJ1-5; TRBD1 might be the D (5 bases). Germline CDR1 and CDR2: LNHDA and SQIVND (reference sequence). The CDR3 is 13 amino acids. The V and J ends lost 3 bases and 7 bases respectively, with 10 bases between them. The CDR3, as DNA: TGTGCCAGTAGTATGGATGGGGGGCAGCCCCAGCATTTT. Its translation: CASSMDGGQPQHF.

V gene TRBV7-8 combines with J gene TRBJ2-7, with 9 bases matching TRBD1. The germline V gene has CDR1 SGHVS and CDR2 FQNEAQ. V trimming: 6 bases; J trimming: 2 bases; junction bases outside the gene matches: 8. The CDR3 contains 15 residues. CDR3 residues: CASREKTGGTYEQYF. The DNA for the CDR3 is TGTGCCAGCAGAGAGAAGACAGGGGGAACCTACGAGCAGTACTTC.

A single count supports this clone. The CDR3 here is CSGTGGSPLHF. The CDR3, as DNA: TGCAGCGGGACGGGAGGATCACCCCTCCACTTT. This chain joins TRBV29-1 and TRBJ1-6; D not resolved. Germline V gene data show CDR1 as SQVTM and CDR2 as ANQGSEA. The CDR3 is 11 residues long. V lost 7 bases and J lost 10, with 11 bases in between.

This rearrangement joins TRBV7-2 to TRBJ2-2; unclear D gene. The germline V gene encodes CDR1 SGHTA and CDR2 FQGNSA. The V end was cut by 2 bases, the J end by 7 bases, with 14 bases between. This CDR3 spans 15 amino acids. The CDR3 loop is CASSLSYGSYGELFF. For the CDR3, the DNA is TGTGCCAGCAGCTTATCCTACGGATCCTACGGGGAGCTGTTTTTT.

The chain links TRBV7-9 to TRBJ1-1; possibly TRBD1 for D (5 bases). The V gene lost 1 base and the J gene lost 3 bases, with 21 bases spanning the gap. Looked up from germline, CDR1 is SEHNR and CDR2 is FQNEAQ (reference sequence). The CDR3 has 18 residues. In DNA form, the CDR3 reads TGTGCCAGCAGCTTAGTAATCGGGTCTTGGGGGGAGGACACTGAAGCTTTCTTT. Translated, it gives CASSLVIGSWGEDTEAFF.

J is TRBJ2-1 and V is TRBV28; D may be TRBD1 (6 bases). The V gene's germline CDR1 is MDHEN and CDR2 SYDVKM. This CDR3 contains 15 residues. V was clipped by 2 bases and J by 4 bases, with 12 bases between them. The CDR3 sequence is CASSLGGVGYNEQFF. The CDR3, as DNA: TGTGCCAGCAGTTTAGGGGGCGTGGGTTACAATGAGCAGTTCTTC.

This sequence joins TRBV5-4 and TRBJ2-5; D assignment may be TRBD1 or TRBD2 (6 bases each). Deletions cut 4 bases from V and 4 bases from J, with 11 bases between. Germline V gene lookup returns CDR1 SGHNT and CDR2 YYREEE (reference sequence). CDR3 length: 13 amino acids. CDR3 protein: CASSPGGTETQYF. CDR3 sequence (DNA): TGTGCCAGCAGCCCCGGGGGCACAGAGACCCAGTACTTC.

V gene TRBV28 combines with J gene TRBJ1-5; possibly TRBD1 for D (5 bases). The CDR3 extends over 14 amino acids. Trimming cost V 6 bases and J 7 bases, with 16 bases left between them. Germline V gene data show CDR1 as MDHEN and CDR2 as SYDVKM. The CDR3 is CASSRRIGGQPQHF. The DNA for the CDR3 is TGTGCCAGCAGCCGACGAATCGGGGGGCAGCCCCAGCATTTT.

The chain recombines TRBV19 with TRBJ1-5; D unresolved. Between the trimmed V and J ends, which lost 3 bases and 7 bases, there was a span of 7 bases. There are 12 residues in the CDR3. The germline V gene has CDR1 LNHDA and CDR2 SQIVND (reference sequence). CDR3 sequence (DNA): TGTGCCAGTAGTATTTCCTTCCAGCCCCAGCATTTT. Amino acids: CASSISFQPQHF.

The J gene is TRBJ2-1, the V gene TRBV9; D gene ambiguous. This CDR3 is 12 amino acids long. Trimming pared 0 bases from V and 7 bases from J, leaving 5 bases between. From germline, CDR1 is SGDLS and CDR2 YYNGEE. CDR3 region: CASSVDGNEQFF. CDR3 nucleotide sequence: TGTGCCAGCAGCGTAGATGGAAATGAGCAGTTCTTC.

The rearrangement uses TRBV5-4 and TRBJ1-2; D gene unclear. Deletions cut 4 bases from V and 3 bases from J, with 13 bases between. Germline CDR1 and CDR2: SGHNT and YYREEE (reference sequence). The CDR3 length is 14 residues. CDR3 DNA sequence: TGTGCCAGCAGCCCCGCCCCGGGAGACTATGGCTACACCTTC. Translated, it gives CASSPAPGDYGYTF.

The chain carries TRBV6-5 and TRBJ2-7; 12 nucleotides agree with TRBD1. Per the germline V gene, CDR1 is MNHEY and CDR2 is SVGAGI. Germline trimming cut 6 bases from V and 4 bases from J; bases unmatched to any gene: 1. The CDR3 is 13 amino acids. CDR3 coding DNA: TGTGCCAGCAGGGGACAGGGGGCTTACGAGCAGTACTTC. Translation gives CASRGQGAYEQYF.

The J gene is TRBJ2-1, the V gene TRBV11-1; 10 bases fit TRBD1. The V gene end was trimmed by 5 bases and the J gene end by 3 bases; junction bases not matched to a gene: 7. Germline CDR1 and CDR2: SGHAT and FQDESV (reference sequence). CDR3 length equals 16 residues. The CDR3 DNA reads as TGTGCCAGCAGCAGACAGGGGGCGTTAGACTACAATGAGCAGTTCTTC. This codes for CASSRQGALDYNEQFF.

In DNA form, the CDR3 reads TGTGCCAGCAGCCGCCAGGGCAGGTCGAACACCGGGGAGCTGTTTTTT. It is translated as CASSRQGRSNTGELFF. This chain uses TRBV7-8 with TRBJ2-2, with D perhaps TRBD1 (5 bases). This CDR3 is built from 16 residues. The germline CDR1 and CDR2 sequences are SGHVS and FQNEAQ. V dropped 5 bases and J dropped 0 bases, with 13 bases sitting between them.

The rearrangement joins TRBV6-1 to TRBJ2-3; TRBD2 is a possible D gene (6 bases). Germline loops: CDR1 MNHNS, CDR2 SASEGT. The CDR3 has 15 amino acids. V was pared by 6 bases and J by 6 bases, with 19 bases between. For the CDR3, the DNA is TGTGCCAGCAGCCGAAGGTACGGGGGTCGGGATACGCAGTATTTT. This codes for CASSRRYGGRDTQYF.

This rearrangement joins TRBV27 to TRBJ1-2; the match to TRBD1 covers 8 bases. The V gene's germline CDR1 is MNHEY and CDR2 SMNVEV (reference sequence). V trimming: 2 bases; J trimming: 8 bases; junction bases outside the gene matches: 16. The CDR3 is 17 residues long. Written as DNA, the CDR3 is TGTGCCAGCAGTTTAAACAAGGACAGGGCCGGGTTGGGCGGCTACACCTTC. Its translation: CASSLNKDRAGLGGYTF.